This T cell receptor beta chain comes out of a study of T cells in placental villitis. Study-wide context: The study compared placental TCR-beta repertoires across villitis of unknown etiology, gestational-age-matched unaffected controls, and infectious villitis to test an allograft-versus-infection hypothesis. On the study overall, not on this receptor specifically: CMV-specific clone frequencies were lower in villitis of unknown etiology than in infectious CMV cases (around 0.001 vs 0.01), and villitis of unknown etiology did not differ from controls on this measure. Because the paraffin blocks included small amounts of decidua, some of the captured T cells, particularly in controls, may have been decidual rather than villous infiltrates. With bulk tissue sequencing, helper, regulatory or cytotoxic T cells could not be distinguished, nor could maternal versus fetal T cells, and gamma-delta receptors were excluded.

Concerning this clone itself: Its antigen specificity is not known. The record has no base qualities; no much larger clone is one base away.

Amplification of TCR-beta CDR3 regions from genomic DNA was performed with the immunoSEQ v4 bias-controlled multiplex PCR assay, which was run blinded to group allocation. Reference gene primers were added alongside TCR-beta primers to estimate nucleated cell and T cell quantities per sample. Sequencing of the libraries was performed on an Illumina MiSeq with a 100-cycle paired-end protocol. The authors processed their data as follows. Diversity and richness were calculated in immunoSEQ Analyzer software, with richness determined by iChao1 and clonality derived from Pielou evenness and Shannon diversity (0-1, with higher values meaning less diverse). CDR3 amino acid sequences together with V/J genes were queried against VDJdb for CMV, EBV and influenza A specificities, with confidence 3 and substitution 2 applied. TCR-beta amino acid clonotype overlap between villitis of unknown etiology, infectious villitis and control repertoires was assessed with the Morisita-Horn index. Drawn from immuneACCESS, this table holds only the in-frame rearrangements with V and J called that TCRdb kept. Clones are partly lost; checked studies trace under half to an unresolved V gene and leave the rest unexplained. V, J and clone size reflect that table, while D and trimming were determined from the DNA. The sample table shows approximately 6,900 clones, and roughly 78% are seen once. 8% to 10% of the sample is held by the ten biggest clonotypes.

Five infectious villitis placentae were included, four with confirmed cytomegalovirus and one with Toxoplasma gondii, and were not matched to other groups. The mothers in the infectious villitis group were younger, carried smaller fetuses, and either delivered preterm or experienced intrauterine demise in two cases. Placentae were collected after delivery and underwent gross and histological evaluation before archival tissue selection. Five 10-micron scrolls were cut from each FFPE block, and DNA was isolated using the AllPrep DNA/RNA FFPE Tissue kit. NanoDrop was used to check DNA concentration and purity, while a Bioanalyzer was used to assess RNA quality. Including cysteine and phenylalanine, the CDR3 has 12 amino acids. Only the CDR3 DNA is retained, 36 bases long and in frame from the first base. Between the V and J ends, shortened by 7 bases and 4 bases respectively, the junction contains 10 bases. CDR1 is given as SNHLY and CDR2 as FYNNEI, both from the germline V gene.

The source is a human patient with infectious villitis; the placental T cells may come from both mother and fetus. The chain uses TRBV2 and TRBJ2-5, with the D segment possibly TRBD1 or TRBD2, each aligning over 6 bases. Sequencing was carried out using placental tissue containing maternal and fetal cells. CDR3 loop: CASKGGPETQYF. The DNA is TGTGCCAGCAAGGGGGGACCAGAGACCCAGTACTTC.